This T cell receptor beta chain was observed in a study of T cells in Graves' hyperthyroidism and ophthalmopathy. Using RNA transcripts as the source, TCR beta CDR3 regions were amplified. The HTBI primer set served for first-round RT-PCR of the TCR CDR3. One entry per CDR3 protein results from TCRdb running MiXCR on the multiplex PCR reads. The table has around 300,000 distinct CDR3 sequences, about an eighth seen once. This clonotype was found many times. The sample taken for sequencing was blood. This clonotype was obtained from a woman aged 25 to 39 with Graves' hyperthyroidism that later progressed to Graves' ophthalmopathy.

CDR3 amino acids: CAWSGLAGGTDTQYF. Written as DNA, the CDR3 is TGTGCCTGGAGTGGGCTAGCGGGAGGTACAGATACGCAGTATTTT. V gene TRBV30 combines with J gene TRBJ2-3, with 11 positions matching TRBD2. The CDR3 is 15 residues long. Trimming removed 1 base from V and 3 bases from J; junction bases left unmatched: 3. Germline V lookup: CDR1 GTSNPN, CDR2 SVGIG (reference sequence). Full variable domain (missing parts from reference TRBV30 and TRBJ2-3): SQTIHQWPATLVQPVGSPLSLECTVEGTSNPNLYWYRQAAGRGLQLLFYSVGIGQISSEVPQNLSASRPQDRQFILSSKKLLLSDSGFYLCAWSGLAGGTDTQYFGPGTRLTVL.